This T cell receptor (beta chain) was observed in a study of shared clonotypes between healthy human individuals (TCRdb year 2020). With respect to the entire study: The cohort comprised a couple of women and a few men aged 18 to 49 years. For each donor, CD4 naive and CD4 memory were each given three plates, CD8 naive was given two plates, and CD8 memory was given one plate. Blood TCR repertoires of five healthy adults were deeply sequenced to estimate repertoire size and the extent of clonotype sharing between individuals. Different laboratories and diverse techniques were used to prepare libraries and sequence TCR repertoires, to increase sequencing depth and limit assay-specific biases. Each donor's leukapheresis produced roughly between about 0.9 and 9.5 billion PBMCs.

Findings and caveats that apply to the study as a whole: Because the study included a small number of donors, the genetic and exposure-history diversity represented was limited. Rarefaction of sorted-subset datasets indicated incomplete sequencing despite the large sequencing depth. About 4.5% of naive CD4, around 3.5% of naive CD8, 2.3% of memory CD4, and less than 0.45% of memory CD8 clonotypes were shared across a few donors. Only blood was sampled, and tissue TCR repertoires likely differ from those in blood. Pairwise subsampling indicated that sequencing depth was expected to affect the degree of clonotype sharing among donors. Naive subsets generally had larger estimated clonotype richness than memory subsets. Higher generation probabilities were observed for clonotypes shared by all four sorted-subset donors than for non-shared clonotypes.

In the germline V gene, CDR1 corresponds to SNHLY and CDR2 to FYNNEI. Relative to germline, V is 4 bases shorter and J is 1 base shorter, with 18 bases between their ends. CDR3 length: 17 amino acids, cysteine to phenylalanine. Left in the record is the CDR3 DNA by itself, 51 bases read in frame from the first base. Donors were healthy HIV-negative adults with no recently reported acute infections or vaccinations. Every donor was a Caucasian adult living in Nashville, Tennessee, USA. CD4+ T cells were enriched by magnetic negative selection, after which naive cells were positively selected on CD45RA and the negative fraction was taken as the memory subset. Blood was collected by leukapheresis, and PBMCs were isolated by Ficoll-Histopaque density gradient centrifugation and then cryopreserved in liquid nitrogen vapor phase. Purity and quantity of every magnetically sorted T cell population were checked by analytical flow cytometry. Each sorted fraction had its genomic DNA isolated and then quantified by UV absorbance on a Nanodrop 2000c.

Using the deep immunoSEQ assay, multiplex PCR amplified TCR CDR3 regions from genomic DNA. Extracted genomic DNA from each cell subset was spread evenly across all wells of several immunoSEQ 96-well plates, with each plate serving as a replicate. For sorted subsets, 200 ng of genomic DNA, equivalent to 25,000 to 35,000 T cell genomes, went into each replicate PCR. The purified libraries were quantified using a Qubit 3.0 fluorometer, sized with a Bioanalyzer 2100, and then quantified again using the KAPA Library Quantification kit. Every immunoSEQ 96-well plate was sequenced on a separate single-read 150-cycle Illumina NextSeq 550 flow cell. In the source study's methods: Because the immunoSEQ output held only junctional sequences and lacked quality scores, the filtering could not match the filtering applied to full-length reads. Sequences were annotated with PyIR, a Python wrapper for IgBLAST v1.9, and V/J genes and CDR3 were assigned using IMGT germline references. Any read was removed if the V/J assignment was weak (E-value above 1e-6), the CDR3 was missing, or the read contained stop codons, out-of-frame junctions, or ambiguous translated residues. A V3J clonotype was defined by an identical inferred V gene, J gene, and CDR3 amino acid sequence. Percentage overlap between repertoires was calculated by dividing the number of shared unique clonotypes by the size of the smaller repertoire. Richness of each repertoire was evaluated using RTK rarefaction, the Chao1 estimator, and Recon v2.1 estimates of unobserved clonotypes. For all TCRbeta clonotypes obtained by the gDNA method from a few donors, generation probabilities were computed with OLGA. TCRdb provides this immuneACCESS table in a form limited to in-frame rearrangements. Some clones are lacking; in checked studies, under half of them reflect an unresolved V gene, and why the rest are absent is not known. That table furnishes V, J and clone size, whereas the DNA furnished D and trimming. The sample yields roughly 1 million clones; around 76% were counted once. The ten largest clones capture around 1.5% of the sample.

As concerns this clone: Its antigen is not yet known. Base quality data are lacking; no much larger clone is found one base away.

Rearrangement joined TRBV2 to TRBJ2-3, with no D gene named confidently. This TCR was sampled from a man aged 18-30 years in good health. Sequenced material: memory CD4+ T cells sorted from blood. Read against the paper, the sample's cell subset or site label means: CD45RA-negative fraction. CDR3 protein: CASSGGLRGVGTDTQYF. The sequenced DNA is TGTGCCAGCAGTGGTGGGTTACGAGGAGTGGGCACAGATACGCAGTATTTT.